The sequence of this T cell receptor (beta chain) was determined in a study of blood T cell repertoires in COVID-19. At the level of the study: Samples came from the United States, Italy and Spain, spanning acute and convalescent COVID-19. T cells, B-cell-depleted T cells, or PBMCs provided the cDNA or gDNA that served as material.

As handled by the study authors: Estimates of nucleated cell counts were drawn from the amplification of reference gene primers. Clones were sequenced by immunoSEQ multiplex PCR, and TCRdb holds only the in-frame ones, with some missing. The V and J calls and the clone size are those of that table, but D and trimming were determined from the DNA. The sample contains about 140,000 clones, around 82% of which appear only once. This sequence originates from a human donor in a cohort sampled during active COVID-19. Sequences were obtained from peripheral blood.

The CDR3 DNA sequence: TGTGCCAGCAGTGAAGCGCGGGGACAGGGCCCCTACGAGCAGTACTTC. Amino acid sequence: CASSEARGQGPYEQYF. The V gene is TRBV6-1, the J gene TRBJ2-7; 9 bases match TRBD1. V dropped 0 bases and J dropped 2; count of bases not matched to a gene: 5. The CDR3 runs 16 residues. The V gene's germline CDR1 is MNHNS and CDR2 SASEGT.